The T cell receptor beta chain under discussion was sequenced for a study of blood T cells in healthy people across ages. Findings of the study overall: PBMCs went unsorted, and a conclusive naive versus antigen-experienced comparison was therefore prevented.

Germline values: CDR1 KGHSH, CDR2 LQKENI. This CDR3 is built from 15 residues. Trimming stripped 3 bases from V and 2 bases from J, with 12 bases between. Notes on this clonotype: The antigen is not known.

PCR was performed a second time for roughly 6 to 12 cycles using a sample-barcoded 5' primer and a J-beta primer mix. TCRdb reprocessed the 5' RACE reads with MiXCR, giving one entry per CDR3 protein. The table shows about 650,000 distinct CDR3 sequences, with around 32% occurring only once. Sequencing input: blood. This TCR was recovered from an elderly woman in good health. This sequence joins TRBV18 and TRBJ2-3; D not certain. The CDR3 bases are TGTGCCAGCTCACCGACAACGATATTCACAGATACGCAGTATTTT. It yields the protein CASSPTTIFTDTQYF.